The T cell receptor beta chain under discussion was sequenced for a study of vaccination effects on CD4 cells after COVID-19. About the study: Pools of viral peptides were used by the ViraFEST assay to expand antigen-specific CD4+ T cells ahead of sequencing.

It was after more than 8 days of culture that CD4+ T cells were isolated. Generated by immunoSEQ multiplex PCR, the TCRdb table keeps only in-frame clones and is missing some. The sample yields 37,000 or so clones, approximately 71% seen once. As regards this clone: Its specificity is not known.

CDR3 size: 17 residues. Trimming took off 2 bases at V and 0 bases at J, with 16 bases between the two ends. Per germline, CDR1 MNHNS and CDR2 SASEGT. The chain has TRBV6-1 and TRBJ1-1; tentative D call: TRBD1 (5 bases). The receptor's source is a human donor who received a COVID-19 vaccine. The sequences come from CD4+ T cells from PBMCs cultured without peptide, collected before COVID-19 vaccination. This CDR3 is CASSESLRAGLNTEAFF. CDR3 DNA sequence: TGTGCCAGCAGTGAAAGCCTTCGGGCAGGGCTGAACACTGAAGCTTTCTTT.